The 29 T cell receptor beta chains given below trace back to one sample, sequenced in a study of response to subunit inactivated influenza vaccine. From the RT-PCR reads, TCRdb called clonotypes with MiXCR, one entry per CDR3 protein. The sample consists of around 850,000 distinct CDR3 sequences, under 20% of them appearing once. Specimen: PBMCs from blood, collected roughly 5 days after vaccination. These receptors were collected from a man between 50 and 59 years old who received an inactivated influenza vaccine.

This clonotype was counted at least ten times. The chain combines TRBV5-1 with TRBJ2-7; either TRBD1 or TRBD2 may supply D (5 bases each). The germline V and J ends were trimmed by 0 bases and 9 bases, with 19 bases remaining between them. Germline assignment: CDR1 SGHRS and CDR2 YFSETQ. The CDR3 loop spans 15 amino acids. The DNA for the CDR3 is TGCGCCAGCAGCTTGGCCTACGGGACCCTCTCCCGGCAGTACTTC. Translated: CASSLAYGTLSRQYF.

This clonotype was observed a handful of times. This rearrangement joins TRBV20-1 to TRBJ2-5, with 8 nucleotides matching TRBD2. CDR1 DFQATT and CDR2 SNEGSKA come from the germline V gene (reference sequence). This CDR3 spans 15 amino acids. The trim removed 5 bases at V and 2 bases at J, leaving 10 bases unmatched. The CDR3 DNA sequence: TGCAGTGCTTACCCCGGGGGGGCTCCTCAAGAGACCCAGTACTTC. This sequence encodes CSAYPGGAPQETQYF.

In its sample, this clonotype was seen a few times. The CDR3 region has the DNA TGCAGTGCTAGAAGGGTCGAGGAATCACCCCTCCACTTT. This gives the protein CSARRVEESPLHF. This rearrangement joins TRBV20-1 to TRBJ1-6; D remains unclear. Trimming stripped 2 bases from V and 10 bases from J, with 12 bases between. Germline V gene lookup returns CDR1 DFQATT and CDR2 SNEGSKA (reference sequence). The CDR3 totals 13 residues.

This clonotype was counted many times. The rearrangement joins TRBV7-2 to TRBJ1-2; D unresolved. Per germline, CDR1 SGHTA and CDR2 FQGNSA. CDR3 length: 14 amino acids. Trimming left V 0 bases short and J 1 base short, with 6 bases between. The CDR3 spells CASSLASFNYGYTF. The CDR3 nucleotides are TGTGCCAGCAGCTTAGCGTCCTTTAACTATGGCTACACCTTC.

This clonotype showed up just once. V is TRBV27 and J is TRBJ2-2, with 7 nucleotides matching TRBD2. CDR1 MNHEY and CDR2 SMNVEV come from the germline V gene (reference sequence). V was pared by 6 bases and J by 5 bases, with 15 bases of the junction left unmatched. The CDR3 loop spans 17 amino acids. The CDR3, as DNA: TGTGCCAGCAGCCCCGGGGGGAGATGGCCTGGGACCGGGGAGCTGTTTTTT. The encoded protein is CASSPGGRWPGTGELFF.

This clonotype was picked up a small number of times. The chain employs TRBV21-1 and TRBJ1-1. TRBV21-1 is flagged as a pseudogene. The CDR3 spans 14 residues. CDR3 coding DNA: TGTGCCAGCAGCACCGGACGGGAGGACACTGAAGCTTTCTTT. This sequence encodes CASSTGREDTEAFF.

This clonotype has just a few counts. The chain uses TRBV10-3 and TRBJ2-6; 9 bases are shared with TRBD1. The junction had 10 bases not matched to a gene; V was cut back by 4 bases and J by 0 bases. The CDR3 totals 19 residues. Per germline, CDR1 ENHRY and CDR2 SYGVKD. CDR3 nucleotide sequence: TGTGCCATCAGTGCCAGGACAGGGGCGTTCCCCTCTGGGGCCAACGTCCTGACTTTC. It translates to CAISARTGAFPSGANVLTF.

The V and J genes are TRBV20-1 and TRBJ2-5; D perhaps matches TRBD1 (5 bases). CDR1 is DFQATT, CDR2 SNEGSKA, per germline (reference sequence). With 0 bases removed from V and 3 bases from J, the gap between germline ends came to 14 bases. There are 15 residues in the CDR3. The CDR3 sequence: CSARDGMQGKETQYF. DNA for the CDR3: TGCAGTGCTAGAGATGGAATGCAGGGCAAAGAGACCCAGTACTTC.

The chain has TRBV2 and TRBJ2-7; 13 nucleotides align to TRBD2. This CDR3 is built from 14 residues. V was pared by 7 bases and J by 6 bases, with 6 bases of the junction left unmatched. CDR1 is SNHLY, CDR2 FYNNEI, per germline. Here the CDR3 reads CASTTSGRAFEQYF. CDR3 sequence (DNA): TGTGCCAGCACTACTAGCGGGAGGGCGTTCGAGCAGTACTTC.

Here the CDR3 reads CSARAGLRYGYTF. CDR3 nucleotide sequence: TGCAGTGCTAGGGCGGGACTTCGTTATGGCTACACCTTC. J is TRBJ1-2 and V is TRBV20-1, with a tentative D call TRBD1 (5 bases). The CDR3 contains 13 residues. V gave up 3 bases and J gave up 5 bases, with 13 bases separating them. The germline V gene has CDR1 DFQATT and CDR2 SNEGSKA (reference sequence).

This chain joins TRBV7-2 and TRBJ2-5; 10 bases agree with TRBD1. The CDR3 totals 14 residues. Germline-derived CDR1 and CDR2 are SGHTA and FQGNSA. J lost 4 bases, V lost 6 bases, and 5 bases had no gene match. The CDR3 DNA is TGTGCCAGCAGTGACAGGGGGCGCCGAGAGACCCAGTACTTC. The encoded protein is CASSDRGRRETQYF.

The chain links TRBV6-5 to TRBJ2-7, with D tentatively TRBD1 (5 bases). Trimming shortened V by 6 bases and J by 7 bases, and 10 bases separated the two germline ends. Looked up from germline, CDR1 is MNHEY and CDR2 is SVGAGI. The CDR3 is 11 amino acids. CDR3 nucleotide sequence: TGTGCCAGCAGGAACTCAGGGGAGCAGTACTTC. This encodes CASRNSGEQYF.

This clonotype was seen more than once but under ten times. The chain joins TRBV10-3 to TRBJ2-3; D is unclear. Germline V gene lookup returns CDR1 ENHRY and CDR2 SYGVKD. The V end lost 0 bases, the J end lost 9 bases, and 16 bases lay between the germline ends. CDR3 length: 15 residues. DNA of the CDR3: TGTGCCATCAGTGAGTCGAGGCTAGGGATGGACACGCAGTATTTT. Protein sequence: CAISESRLGMDTQYF.

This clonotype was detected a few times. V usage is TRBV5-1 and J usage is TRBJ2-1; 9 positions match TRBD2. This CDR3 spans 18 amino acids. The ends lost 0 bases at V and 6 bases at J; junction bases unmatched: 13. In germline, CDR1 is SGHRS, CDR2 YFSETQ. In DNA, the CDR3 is TGCGCCAGCAGCTTGGCTACCGTTAGCGGGGGAGGAAGCAATGAGCAGTTCTTC. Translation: CASSLATVSGGGSNEQFF.

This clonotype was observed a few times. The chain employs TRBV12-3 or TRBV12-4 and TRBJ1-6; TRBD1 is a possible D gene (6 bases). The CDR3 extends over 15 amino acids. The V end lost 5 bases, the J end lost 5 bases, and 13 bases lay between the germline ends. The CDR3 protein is CASSVGGGNNSPLHF. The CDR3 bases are TGTGCCAGCAGTGTAGGGGGAGGGAATAATTCACCCCTCCACTTT.

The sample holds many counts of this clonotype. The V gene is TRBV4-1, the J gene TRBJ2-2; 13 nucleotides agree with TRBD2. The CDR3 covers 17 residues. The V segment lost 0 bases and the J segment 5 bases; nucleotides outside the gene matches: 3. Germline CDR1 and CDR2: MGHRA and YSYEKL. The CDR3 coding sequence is TGCGCCAGCAGCCAAGATCAGGGACTAGCGGGAACCGGGGAGCTGTTTTTT. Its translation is CASSQDQGLAGTGELFF.

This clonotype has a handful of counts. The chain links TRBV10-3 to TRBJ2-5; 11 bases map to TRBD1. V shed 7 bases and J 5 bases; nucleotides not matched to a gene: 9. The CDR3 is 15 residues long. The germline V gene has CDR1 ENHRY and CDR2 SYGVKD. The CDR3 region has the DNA TGTGCCATCAAAGGGACAGGGGGATTAACGGAGACCCAGTACTTC. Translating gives CAIKGTGGLTETQYF.

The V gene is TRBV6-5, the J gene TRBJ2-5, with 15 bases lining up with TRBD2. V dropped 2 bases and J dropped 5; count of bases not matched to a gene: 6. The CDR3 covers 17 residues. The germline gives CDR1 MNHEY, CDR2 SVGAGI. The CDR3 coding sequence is TGTGCCAGCAGTTACCGGGGACTAGCGGGAGGCAGGGAGACCCAGTACTTC. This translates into CASSYRGLAGGRETQYF.

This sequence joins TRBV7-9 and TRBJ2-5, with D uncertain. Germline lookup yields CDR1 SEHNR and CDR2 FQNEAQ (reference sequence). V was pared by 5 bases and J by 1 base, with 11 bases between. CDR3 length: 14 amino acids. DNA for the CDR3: TGTGCCAGCAGCCAACGTAAGGGCCAAGAGACCCAGTACTTC. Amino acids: CASSQRKGQETQYF. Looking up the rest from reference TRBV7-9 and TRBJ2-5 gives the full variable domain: DTGVSQNPRHKITKRGQNVTFRCDPISEHNRLYWYRQTLGQGPEFLTYFQNEAQLEKSRLLSDRFSAERPKGSFSTLEIQRTEQGDSAMYLCASSQRKGQETQYFGPGTRLLVL.

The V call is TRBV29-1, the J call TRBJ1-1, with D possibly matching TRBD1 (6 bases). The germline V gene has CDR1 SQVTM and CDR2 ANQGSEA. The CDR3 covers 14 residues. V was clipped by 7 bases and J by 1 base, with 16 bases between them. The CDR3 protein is CSAKTGTTNTEAFF. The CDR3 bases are TGCAGCGCTAAAACCGGGACAACGAACACTGAAGCTTTCTTT.

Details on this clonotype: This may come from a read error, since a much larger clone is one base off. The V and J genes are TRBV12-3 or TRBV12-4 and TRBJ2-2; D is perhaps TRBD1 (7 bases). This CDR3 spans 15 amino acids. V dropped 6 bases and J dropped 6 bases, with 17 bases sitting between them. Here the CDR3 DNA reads TGTGCCAGCAGCCGCGGGACAGCGTTTTCCGGGGAGCTGTTTTTT. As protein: CASSRGTAFSGELFF.

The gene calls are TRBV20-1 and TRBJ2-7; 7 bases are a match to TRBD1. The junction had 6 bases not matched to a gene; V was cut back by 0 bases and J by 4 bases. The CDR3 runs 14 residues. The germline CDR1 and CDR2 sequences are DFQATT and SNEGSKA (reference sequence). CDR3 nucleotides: TGCAGTGCTAGAGATCTTGGGACAGAGTACGAGCAGTACTTC. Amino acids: CSARDLGTEYEQYF.

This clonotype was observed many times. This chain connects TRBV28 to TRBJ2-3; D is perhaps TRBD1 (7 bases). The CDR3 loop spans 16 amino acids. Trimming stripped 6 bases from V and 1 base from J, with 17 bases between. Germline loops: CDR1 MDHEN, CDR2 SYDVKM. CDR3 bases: TGTGCCAGCAGCCAACCAGGGGGGCGGGGCACAGATACGCAGTATTTT. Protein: CASSQPGGRGTDTQYF. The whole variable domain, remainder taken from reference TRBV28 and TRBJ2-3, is DVKVTQSSRYLVKRTGEKVFLECVQDMDHENMFWYRQDPGLGLRLIYFSYDVKMKEKGDIPEGYSVSREKKERFSLILESASTNQTSMYLCASSQPGGRGTDTQYFGPGTRLTVL.

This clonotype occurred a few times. CDR3 nucleotides: TGCAGTGCTAGAAGGGGACCACAGAGCTCCTACAATGAGCAGTTCTTC. Translation: CSARRGPQSSYNEQFF. V usage is TRBV20-1 and J usage is TRBJ2-1; perhaps D is TRBD1 or TRBD2 (5 bases each). Trimming cost V 2 bases and J 0 bases, with 14 bases left between them. The CDR3 covers 16 residues. CDR1 is DFQATT, CDR2 SNEGSKA, per germline (reference sequence).

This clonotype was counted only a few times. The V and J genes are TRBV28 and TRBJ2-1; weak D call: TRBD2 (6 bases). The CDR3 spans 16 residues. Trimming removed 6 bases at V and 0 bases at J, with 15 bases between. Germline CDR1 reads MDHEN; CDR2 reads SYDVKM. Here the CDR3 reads CASSRSGFLSYNEQFF. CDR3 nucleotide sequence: TGTGCCAGCAGCCGGAGCGGGTTCCTCTCCTACAATGAGCAGTTCTTC. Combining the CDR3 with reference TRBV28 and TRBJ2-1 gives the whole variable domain DVKVTQSSRYLVKRTGEKVFLECVQDMDHENMFWYRQDPGLGLRLIYFSYDVKMKEKGDIPEGYSVSREKKERFSLILESASTNQTSMYLCASSRSGFLSYNEQFFGPGTRLTVL.

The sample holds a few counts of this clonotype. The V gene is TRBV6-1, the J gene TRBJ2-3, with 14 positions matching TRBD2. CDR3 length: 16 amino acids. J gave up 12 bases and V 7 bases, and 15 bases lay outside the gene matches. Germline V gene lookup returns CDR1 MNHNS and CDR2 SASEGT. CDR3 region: CASIRLAGGYPRPQYF. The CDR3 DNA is TGTGCCAGCATCAGACTAGCGGGGGGGTATCCGAGGCCCCAGTATTTT.

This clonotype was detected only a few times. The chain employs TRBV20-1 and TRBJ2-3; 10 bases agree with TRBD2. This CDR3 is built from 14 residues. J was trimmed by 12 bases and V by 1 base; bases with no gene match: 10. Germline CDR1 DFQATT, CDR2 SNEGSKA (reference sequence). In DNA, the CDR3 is TGCAGTGCTAGAGCTGGGCTAGCGGGAGCCCGTCAGTATTTT. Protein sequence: CSARAGLAGARQYF.

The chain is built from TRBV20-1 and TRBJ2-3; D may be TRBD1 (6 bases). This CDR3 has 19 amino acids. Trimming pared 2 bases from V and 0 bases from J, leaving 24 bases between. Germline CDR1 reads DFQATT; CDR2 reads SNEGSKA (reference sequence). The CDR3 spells CSARRLPDSSFSSTDTQYF. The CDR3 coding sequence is TGCAGTGCTAGACGCCTCCCGGACAGTTCCTTCTCTAGCACAGATACGCAGTATTTT.

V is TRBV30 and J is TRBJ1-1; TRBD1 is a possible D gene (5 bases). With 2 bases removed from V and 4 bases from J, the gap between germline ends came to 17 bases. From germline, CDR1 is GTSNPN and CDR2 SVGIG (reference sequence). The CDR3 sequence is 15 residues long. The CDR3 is CAWSPGPGRGTEAFF. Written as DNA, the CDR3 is TGTGCCTGGAGTCCGGGACCAGGACGCGGCACTGAAGCTTTCTTT.